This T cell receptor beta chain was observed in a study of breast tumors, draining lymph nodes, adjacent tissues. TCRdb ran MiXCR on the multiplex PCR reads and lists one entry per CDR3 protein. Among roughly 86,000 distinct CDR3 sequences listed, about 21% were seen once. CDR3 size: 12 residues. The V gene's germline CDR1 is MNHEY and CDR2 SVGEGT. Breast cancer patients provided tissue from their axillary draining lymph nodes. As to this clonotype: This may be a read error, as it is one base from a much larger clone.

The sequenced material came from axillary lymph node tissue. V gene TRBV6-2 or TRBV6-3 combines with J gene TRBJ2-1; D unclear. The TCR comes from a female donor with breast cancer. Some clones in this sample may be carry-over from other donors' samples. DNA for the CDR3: TGTGCCAGCAGTTATCTAGTCAATGGGCAGTTCTTC. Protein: CASSYLVNGQFF.